There are a few counts of the clone carrying this TCR beta chain. Its antigen is not identified. Every bit of the isolated RNA underwent reverse transcription, so sequencing read expressed TCRB transcripts. Reads from naive, central memory and regulatory T cell samples averaged approximately 3.4 million. Sequenced by immunoSEQ multiplex PCR; TCRdb stores in-frame clones only, minus some. The sample gives a few hundred thousand clones, about a fifth of which show up once; roughly 0.028% is in the top ten. Germline loops: CDR1 MDHEN, CDR2 SYDVKM. Trimming shortened V by 6 bases and J by 2 bases, and 14 bases separated the two germline ends. The CDR3 runs 15 residues. This sample stems from a study of beta chain features in type 1 diabetes. CD45RO/CCR7/CD25/CD127/CD95/CD27 staining was used to isolate CD4+ naive, central memory, regulatory and stem cell-like memory cells by sorting. Study-level findings and limits: Shorter TCRB CDR3s, moderately but significantly so, were found in Type 1 diabetes patients in all four CD4+ subsets. More deletions and fewer insertions at VDJ junctions were found in patients with type 1 diabetes. In patients and controls equally, PCR might favor templates that are shorter.

Sample: naive CD4+ T cells from blood. The clonotype was recovered from a woman aged 40 to 50 with type 1 diabetes. This chain connects TRBV28 to TRBJ1-3, with a possible D match to TRBD1 (5 bases). The CDR3 nucleotides are TGTGCCAGCAGGCGGCCGGGGGTCCCTGGAAACACCATATATTTT. Residues: CASRRPGVPGNTIYF.